This paragraph covers one TCR beta chain sequence. The sample is drawn from a study of technical replicates of blood from a few donors. Here immunoSEQ multiplex PCR was the method, and the copy in TCRdb shows in-frame clones only, minus some. The profile shows approximately 60,000 clones, approximately 83% of them singletons. The CDR3 is made up of 15 amino acids. Germline values: CDR1 MGHRA, CDR2 YSYEKL. J gave up 1 base and V 3 bases, and 5 bases lay outside the gene matches. The sequence came from a human donor in good health. Some clones in this sample may be carry-over from other donors' samples. Sequencing input: PBMCs. The chain combines TRBV4-1 with TRBJ2-5; 7 nucleotides agree with TRBD2. The CDR3 here is CASSQVGLVQETQYF. The CDR3 DNA reads as TGCGCCAGCAGCCAGGTCGGACTAGTCCAAGAGACCCAGTACTTC.